The T cell receptor beta chain described here comes from a study of patients and donors after allogeneic stem cell transplantation. A single record per CDR3 protein comes from TCRdb applying MiXCR to the RT-PCR reads. The sample has some 960,000 distinct CDR3 sequences, 18% seen once. Germline CDR1 and CDR2: SSHAT and FNYEAQ (reference sequence). The CDR3 has 15 residues. Comment on this clonotype: A much larger clone lies a single base off, so this may be a read error.

V gene TRBV7-7 combines with J gene TRBJ1-1; 7 bases are a match to TRBD1. The sample comprised blood, either unsorted or a sorted T cell fraction (not recorded which). This clonotype was sampled from a human donor who was either an allogeneic HSCT recipient or a stem cell or donor lymphocyte infusion donor (not recorded which). It is not recorded whose cells these are; they may come from a transplant donor. CDR3 in amino acids: CASSPFGQVKTEAFF. In DNA, the CDR3 is TGTGCCAGCAGCCCGTTCGGACAGGTGAAAACTGAAGCTTTCTTT.